Below are 31 T cell receptor beta chains sequenced from a single sample in a study of T cell clonality in common variable immunodeficiency. Method: immunoSEQ multiplex PCR; TCRdb's copy keeps in-frame clones and lacks some. This sample has under 65,000 clones, each found more than once. Sample: peripheral blood mononuclear cells. These receptors were obtained from a person between 18 and 75 years old in good health.

There are many counts of this clone. Read data end 3 residues before the CDR3 end; the end is taken from the germline J gene. The V and J genes are TRBV20-1 and TRBJ2-3; D perhaps matches TRBD2 (6 bases). This CDR3 is built from 15 residues. V lost 3 bases and J lost 5, with 18 bases in between. Germline CDR1 reads DFQATT; CDR2 reads SNEGSKA (reference sequence). The CDR3 reads CSASPGLGGRDTQYF. The part of the CDR3 DNA that was read is TGCAGTGCTAGTCCAGGGTTGGGGGGTCGAGATACG.

CDR3 residues: CASSARHPRDRGYGYTF. CDR3 DNA (partial): TGCGCCAGCAGTGCCAGACACCCACGGGACAGGGGGTATGGC. The rearrangement joins TRBV10-2 to TRBJ1-2, with 11 bases identical to TRBD1. The read halts 3 residues ahead of the CDR3 end, with the missing end drawn from the germline J gene. This CDR3 region has 17 residues. V trimming: 4 bases; J trimming: 5 bases; junction bases outside the gene matches: 12. Germline CDR1 is WSHSY and CDR2 is SAAADI.

This clone appeared many times. From the germline J gene comes the end of the CDR3, since the read stops 3 residues before it. The V gene is TRBV12-3 or TRBV12-4, the J gene TRBJ2-5; D not resolved. V lost 2 bases and J lost 4, with 5 bases in between. This CDR3 has 12 amino acids. CDR3 DNA (partial): TGTGCCAGCAGTTTAACGGGAGAGACC. This encodes CASSLTGET. In full, the CDR3 reads CASSLTGETQYF.

This clone was seen ten or more times. The sequenced fragment ends 3 residues before the CDR3 boundary, so the rest is inferred from the germline J gene. The chain is built from TRBV30 and TRBJ1-2; perhaps TRBD1 as D (5 bases). The CDR3 consists of 12 residues. CDR1 is GTSNPN and CDR2 is SVGIG in the germline V gene (reference sequence). Trimming took 3 bases from V and 4 from J, leaving 9 bases between them. CDR3 residues: CAWRPGIYGYTF. The sequenced CDR3 bases are TGTGCCTGGAGACCAGGGATCTATGGC.

This clone was detected ten times or more. The CDR3 end is not reached by the read, which stops 3 residues before it; the germline J gene fills it in. The chain carries TRBV7-8 and TRBJ2-3; no definite D call. Per germline, CDR1 SGHVS and CDR2 FQNEAQ. The V gene lost 2 bases and the J gene lost 6 bases, with 9 bases spanning the gap. The CDR3 is made up of 13 amino acids. The CDR3 loop is CASSLLVWDTQYF. CDR3 DNA (partial): TGTGCCAGCAGCTTACTAGTCTGGGATACG.

In this sample, this clone turned up many times. Sequencing ends 3 residues short of the CDR3 end; the germline J gene provides the rest. V usage is TRBV20-1 and J usage is TRBJ2-5; the match to TRBD2 covers 13 bases. Germline V lookup: CDR1 DFQATT, CDR2 SNEGSKA (reference sequence). The CDR3 contains 16 residues. V lost 5 bases, J lost 3 bases, and 9 bases stayed unmatched. CDR3 sequence reads: CSAAAPGTSGKETQYF. CDR3 DNA, as far as it was read: TGCAGTGCTGCAGCCCCCGGGACTAGCGGGAAAGAGACC.

This clone appeared many times. The CDR3 is cut off 3 residues early in the read; its end comes from the germline J gene. The genes are TRBV20-1 and TRBJ2-3, with TRBD2 matching 8 bases. CDR1 is DFQATT and CDR2 is SNEGSKA in the germline V gene (reference sequence). This CDR3 region has 16 residues. CDR3 sequence: CSARGGGLAVQETQYF. The DNA read from the CDR3 is TGCAGTGCTAGAGGCGGGGGGCTAGCGGTACAAGAGACG.

This clone was observed at least ten times. The observed sequence ends 3 residues before the CDR3 terminus, with the missing tail filled in from the germline J gene. J is TRBJ2-1 and V is TRBV7-8; 12 bases are a match to TRBD1. This CDR3 contains 16 residues. In germline, CDR1 is SGHVS, CDR2 FQNEAQ. After removal of 5 bases from V and 6 bases from J, the junction contained 8 bases not matched to a gene. The CDR3 region is CASSPPGTGGLNEQFF. The part of the CDR3 DNA that was read is TGTGCCAGCAGCCCCCCCGGGACAGGGGGCCTCAATGAG. The whole variable domain, filled in from reference TRBV7-8 and TRBJ2-1, reads GAGVSQSPRYKVAKRGQDVALRCDPISGHVSLFWYQQALGQGPEFLTYFQNEAQLDKSGLPSDRFFAERPEGSVSTLKIQRTQQEDSAVYLCASSPPGTGGLNEQFFGPGTRLTVL.

At least ten counts were recorded for this clone. Coverage ceases 3 residues before the CDR3 finishes, and the germline J gene fills in the end. The chain carries TRBV20-1 and TRBJ2-3; 7 positions match TRBD1. The CDR3 totals 12 residues. Per the germline V gene, CDR1 is DFQATT and CDR2 is SNEGSKA (reference sequence). Trimming at V came to 5 bases and at J to 6 bases, leaving 5 bases not matched to a gene. Incomplete CDR3 DNA: TGCAGTGCTCATGACAGGGCTGATACG. Protein sequence: CSAHDRADT. The whole CDR3 reads CSAHDRADTQYF.

This clone was counted many times. The DNA ends 3 residues before the CDR3 does, and the rest of the CDR3 is filled in from the germline J gene. V usage is TRBV7-9 and J usage is TRBJ1-2; 12 bases match TRBD1. Germline CDR1 SEHNR, CDR2 FQNEAQ (reference sequence). This CDR3 is 14 amino acids long. The sequenced part of the CDR3 DNA is TGTGCCAGCAGCTTGGGCGGGACAGGGGGCGGC. Translation: CASSLGGTGGG. The full CDR3 reads CASSLGGTGGGYTF. Together with reference TRBV7-9 and TRBJ1-2, the CDR3 gives the full variable domain: DTGVSQNPRHKITKRGQNVTFRCDPISEHNRLYWYRQTLGQGPEFLTYFQNEAQLEKSRLLSDRFSAERPKGSFSTLEIQRTEQGDSAMYLCASSLGGTGGGYTFGSGTRLTVV.

This clone was detected ten times or more. The read finishes 3 residues shy of the CDR3 end, and the germline J gene is used to complete it. The V and J genes are TRBV9 and TRBJ1-2; D might be TRBD1 (5 bases). This CDR3 region has 16 residues. Germline V lookup: CDR1 SGDLS, CDR2 YYNGEE. CDR3 protein: CASSVEFGGAPPGYTF. CDR3 bases read: TGTGCCAGCAGCGTAGAATTTGGAGGGGCACCGCCGGGC.

A remark on this clone: The CDR3 goes on 3 residues after the read ends, and that part is filled in from the germline J gene. The chain uses TRBV2 and TRBJ2-1; 15 nucleotides align to TRBD2. Looked up from germline, CDR1 is SNHLY and CDR2 is FYNNEI. The trim removed 7 bases at V and 2 bases at J, leaving 12 bases unmatched. The CDR3 has 19 residues. This CDR3 is CASTLPEGLAGGTYNEQFF. Incomplete CDR3 DNA: TGTGCCAGCACTCTCCCAGAGGGACTAGCGGGGGGTACCTACAATGAG.

CDR3 sequence reads: CASAIAVTYEQYF. The sequenced CDR3 bases are TGTGCCAGCGCTATAGCGGTAACCTACGAG. The chain uses TRBV7-9 and TRBJ2-7; D may be TRBD2 (6 bases). The read falls 3 residues short of the CDR3 end, and the missing part is taken from the germline J gene. Germline loops: CDR1 SEHNR, CDR2 FQNEAQ (reference sequence). Trimming removed 8 bases from V and 2 bases from J, with 13 bases in between. The CDR3 consists of 13 residues.

This clone has a count of ten or more. The sequenced fragment ends 3 residues before the CDR3 boundary, so the rest is inferred from the germline J gene. This chain connects TRBV19 to TRBJ2-6; 7 nucleotides match TRBD1. CDR3 length: 19 amino acids. Germline V gene lookup returns CDR1 LNHDA and CDR2 SQIVND (reference sequence). With V trimmed by 7 bases and J by 2 bases, 17 bases remained unmatched. CDR3 sequence: CASMDRLEVWTPGANVLTF. The DNA read from the CDR3 is TGTGCCAGTATGGACAGGTTGGAAGTGTGGACACCTGGGGCCAACGTC.

The table lists this clone with a few counts. The sequence runs out 3 residues before the end of the CDR3; the remainder is reconstructed from the germline J gene. The gene calls are TRBV30 and TRBJ2-4; 7 nucleotides align to TRBD1. Germline V gene data show CDR1 as GTSNPN and CDR2 as SVGIG (reference sequence). The CDR3 is 16 amino acids. The CDR3 sequence: CAWSAPWDSFIYGQYF. The CDR3 DNA, read in part, is TGTGCCTGGAGTGCCCCTTGGGACAGTTTCATCTATGGT.

This clone was seen ten or more times. The read is 3 residues too short to cover the CDR3 end, so that end is filled in from the germline J gene. The chain has TRBV6-2 or TRBV6-3 and TRBJ2-1, with 9 bases identical to TRBD1. Trimming at V came to 7 bases and at J to 3 bases, leaving 7 bases not matched to a gene. The CDR3 sequence is 15 residues long. Germline V gene sequence: CDR1 MNHEY, CDR2 SVGEGT. The CDR3 DNA, read in part, is TGTGCCAGCACCAGTGGGACAGGGAACTACAATGAG. Translated, it gives CASTSGTGNYNE. The full CDR3 protein is CASTSGTGNYNEQFF.

This clone was seen ten or more times. The CDR3 is cut off 3 residues early in the read; its end comes from the germline J gene. The V and J genes are TRBV6-1 and TRBJ1-1, with 9 positions matching TRBD1. Germline V lookup: CDR1 MNHNS, CDR2 SASEGT. V dropped 4 bases and J dropped 7; count of bases not matched to a gene: 4. CDR3 length equals 13 residues. Incomplete CDR3 DNA: TGTGCCAGCAGTGCGGGACAGGGCCTTGAA. Amino acids: CASSAGQGLE. The entire CDR3 is CASSAGQGLEAFF.

Turning to this clone: Read data end 3 residues before the CDR3 end; the end is taken from the germline J gene. This chain uses TRBV7-9 with TRBJ1-4, with 8 bases lining up with TRBD1. Per the germline V gene, CDR1 is SEHNR and CDR2 is FQNEAQ (reference sequence). V lost 6 bases to trimming and J lost 7 bases; unmatched junction nucleotides: 10. The CDR3 contains 15 residues. The CDR3 bases that were read are TGTGCCAGCAGAAAAGCAGGCAGGGGGCCTGAAAAA. Translated: CASRKAGRGPEK. The CDR3 in full is CASRKAGRGPEKLFF.

In its sample, this clone was seen many times. The read gets to within 3 residues of the CDR3 end, and the germline J gene fills in the rest. V and J are TRBV6-2 or TRBV6-3 and TRBJ2-1, with 13 bases aligning to TRBD2. This CDR3 region has 17 residues. Germline V gene data show CDR1 as MNHEY and CDR2 as SVGEGT. J lost 9 bases, V lost 6 bases, and 14 bases had no gene match. The CDR3 bases that were read are TGTGCCAGCAGACTCCGCTTAACTAGCGGGGGGGCTCGTGAG. Protein product: CASRLRLTSGGARE. The full CDR3 sequence reads CASRLRLTSGGAREQFF.

The sample holds many counts of this clone. The read terminates 3 residues before the CDR3 end, so the remaining end is supplied by the germline J gene. The chain has TRBV10-2 and TRBJ2-1, with 11 positions matching TRBD2. Germline trimming cut 6 bases from V and 3 bases from J; bases unmatched to any gene: 4. There are 15 residues in the CDR3. The V gene's germline CDR1 is WSHSY and CDR2 SAAADI. The CDR3 sequence: CASSGGLAGYNEQFF. The DNA read from the CDR3 is TGCGCCAGCAGCGGAGGACTAGCGGGCTACAATGAG.

This clone was seen at least ten times. With the read ending 3 residues before the CDR3 end, the germline J gene is used to fill in that end. This chain joins TRBV5-1 and TRBJ2-3, with 8 bases that match TRBD2. Trimming removed 4 bases from V and 2 bases from J; junction bases left unmatched: 6. The germline gives CDR1 SGHRS, CDR2 YFSETQ. The CDR3 covers 15 residues. The CDR3 reads CASSVSGVSTDTQYF. CDR3 DNA (partial): TGCGCCAGCAGCGTTAGCGGGGTTTCCACAGATACG. Full variable domain (remainder filled in from reference TRBV5-1 and TRBJ2-3): KAGVTQTPRYLIKTRGQQVTLSCSPISGHRSVSWYQQTPGQGLQFLFEYFSETQRNKGNFPGRFSGRQFSNSRSEMNVSTLELGDSALYLCASSVSGVSTDTQYFGPGTRLTVL.

In this sample, this clone turned up many times. The CDR3 is cut off 3 residues early in the read; its end comes from the germline J gene. The V gene is TRBV30, the J gene TRBJ1-1; the D gene is possibly TRBD1 (5 bases). The V gene's germline CDR1 is GTSNPN and CDR2 SVGIG (reference sequence). V was trimmed by 0 bases and J by 3 bases, leaving 8 bases between them. The CDR3 covers 13 residues. The chain's CDR3 is CAWSVGHHTEAFF. The covered CDR3 bases are TGTGCCTGGAGTGTTGGACATCACACTGAA. Full variable domain (outside the CDR3, taken from reference TRBV30 and TRBJ1-1): SQTIHQWPATLVQPVGSPLSLECTVEGTSNPNLYWYRQAAGRGLQLLFYSVGIGQISSEVPQNLSASRPQDRQFILSSKKLLLSDSGFYLCAWSVGHHTEAFFGQGTRLTVV.

This clone was counted only a few times. The read terminates 3 residues before the CDR3 end, so the remaining end is supplied by the germline J gene. Other nucleotide sequences in the sample specify the same CDR3. The chain employs TRBV5-5 and TRBJ1-5, with 10 bases fitting TRBD1. The junction had 6 bases not matched to a gene; V was cut back by 5 bases and J by 4 bases. CDR3 length: 15 residues. Germline lookup yields CDR1 SGHKS and CDR2 YYEKEE (reference sequence). This CDR3 reads CASSLGQGFNQPQHF. CDR3 DNA, as far as it was read: TGTGCCAGCAGTCTGGGACAGGGGTTTAATCAGCCC.

This clone was detected ten times or more. The read gets to within 3 residues of the CDR3 end, and the germline J gene fills in the rest. This rearrangement joins TRBV10-3 to TRBJ2-5, with 7 bases fitting TRBD1. Germline trimming cut 6 bases from V and 5 bases from J; bases unmatched to any gene: 12. Per the germline V gene, CDR1 is ENHRY and CDR2 is SYGVKD. The CDR3 has 15 residues. This CDR3 is CAIRSGTAPRETQYF. The sequenced part of the CDR3 DNA is TGTGCCATCAGGAGTGGGACAGCACCCAGGGAGACC.

In this sample, this clone turned up many times. From the germline J gene comes the end of the CDR3, since the read stops 3 residues before it. This chain joins TRBV7-9 and TRBJ2-1; the D gene is possibly TRBD2 (6 bases). The V end was cut by 5 bases, the J end by 6 bases, with 17 bases between. Germline lookup yields CDR1 SEHNR and CDR2 FQNEAQ (reference sequence). The CDR3 extends over 15 amino acids. CDR3 DNA, as far as it was read: TGTGCCAGCAGCCCACGTCTGACTAGTATCAATGAG. This encodes CASSPRLTSINE. From start to end, the CDR3 is CASSPRLTSINEQFF.

This clone was found many times. Read data end 3 residues before the CDR3 end; the end is taken from the germline J gene. The V and J genes are TRBV10-3 and TRBJ1-2, with TRBD1 as a possible D gene (5 bases). Trimming took off 2 bases at V and 2 bases at J, with 12 bases between the two ends. The germline V gene has CDR1 ENHRY and CDR2 SYGVKD. CDR3 length equals 15 residues. CDR3 sequence: CAISEADGGNYGYTF. The sequenced part of the CDR3 DNA is TGTGCCATCAGTGAGGCGGACGGGGGGAACTATGGC.

This clone was recorded many times. The read falls 3 residues short of the CDR3 end, and the missing part is taken from the germline J gene. The chain couples TRBV18 to TRBJ2-6; D call uncertain. Trimming shortened V by 6 bases and J by 0 bases, and 6 bases separated the two germline ends. This CDR3 is 14 amino acids long. CDR1 and CDR2 (germline): KGHSH, LQKENI. The sequenced part of the CDR3 DNA is TGTGCCAGCTCTCCATACTCTGGGGCCAACGTC. Translation: CASSPYSGANV. The full CDR3 protein is CASSPYSGANVLTF.

Note on this clone: Read data end 3 residues before the CDR3 end; the end is taken from the germline J gene. The V and J genes are TRBV11-1 and TRBJ1-1; maybe TRBD1 (5 bases). Germline-derived CDR1 and CDR2 are SGHAT and FQDESV (reference sequence). The CDR3 sequence is 13 residues long. CDR3 DNA, as far as it was read: TGTGCCAGCAGATCCACCGGGACTTTCAAA. Protein product: CASRSTGTFK. The complete CDR3 reads CASRSTGTFKAFF.

The table lists this clone with many counts. The sequence runs out 3 residues before the end of the CDR3; the remainder is reconstructed from the germline J gene. The rearrangement links TRBV18 to TRBJ1-2, with TRBD1 matching 10 bases. This CDR3 has 17 residues. Germline V gene data show CDR1 as KGHSH and CDR2 as LQKENI. V shed 3 bases, J shed 0 bases, and the junction held 7 bases outside the gene matches. The covered CDR3 bases are TGTGCCAGCTCACCTGAAGACAGGGGGCCCCCTAACTATGGC. Its protein product is CASSPEDRGPPNYG. The complete CDR3 protein is CASSPEDRGPPNYGYTF.

This clone showed up many times. From the germline J gene comes the end of the CDR3, since the read stops 3 residues before it. V and J are TRBV6-4 and TRBJ2-1; no definite D call. The V and J ends lost 0 bases and 6 bases respectively, with 6 bases between them. Germline CDR1 reads MRHNA; CDR2 reads SNTAGT. The CDR3 is made up of 13 amino acids. CDR3 region: CASSDSVVNEQFF. The sequenced part of the CDR3 DNA is TGTGCCAGCAGTGACTCGGTAGTCAATGAG.

The table lists this clone with many counts. The DNA ends 3 residues before the CDR3 does, and the rest of the CDR3 is filled in from the germline J gene. The chain has TRBV5-1 and TRBJ2-2; no clear D gene. This CDR3 has 15 amino acids. Germline-derived CDR1 and CDR2 are SGHRS and YFSETQ. Trimming took off 1 base at V and 1 base at J, with 8 bases between the two ends. The sequenced part of the CDR3 DNA is TGCGCCAGCAGCTTGAGTACGGTGAACACCGGGGAG. Protein product: CASSLSTVNTGE. The full CDR3 is CASSLSTVNTGELFF.